The 32 T cell receptor beta chains below all came from one sample that was sequenced in a study of T cell responses to AZD1222 COVID-19 vaccine. The protocol was immunoSEQ multiplex PCR, while the TCRdb copy is restricted to in-frame clones and leaves out a portion. The sample holds over 120,000 clones, 92% seen once. The material sequenced was peripheral blood, taken 28 days after the second AZD1222 dose. The source is an adult who received the AZD1222 COVID-19 vaccine.

The V gene is TRBV20-1, the J gene TRBJ2-1; 9 bases match TRBD2. This CDR3 spans 13 amino acids. The germline gives CDR1 DFQATT, CDR2 SNEGSKA (reference sequence). Unmatched junction bases numbered 6, after V lost 3 bases and J lost 9 bases. CDR3 coding DNA: TGCAGTGCTAGTGCGGGAGGGAACACTGAGCAGTTCTTC. Translation gives CSASAGGNTEQFF.

This rearrangement joins TRBV5-4 to TRBJ2-1; D is unclear. V lost 0 bases, J lost 5 bases, and 12 bases lay in between. CDR3 length: 15 amino acids. Germline values: CDR1 SGHNT, CDR2 YYREEE (reference sequence). CDR3 in amino acids: CASSLVAGANNEQFF. CDR3 nucleotides: TGTGCCAGCAGCTTGGTCGCCGGCGCGAACAATGAGCAGTTCTTC. Full variable domain (rest looked up from reference TRBV5-4 and TRBJ2-1): ETGVTQSPTHLIKTRGQQVTLRCSSQSGHNTVSWYQQALGQGPQFIFQYYREEENGRGNFPPRFSGLQFPNYSSELNVNALELDDSALYLCASSLVAGANNEQFFGPGTRLTVL.

V is TRBV29-1 and J is TRBJ2-7, with 11 bases matching TRBD2. J was trimmed by 0 bases and V by 6 bases; bases with no gene match: 10. CDR1 is SQVTM, CDR2 ANQGSEA, per germline. The CDR3 spans 16 residues. The CDR3 protein is CSVQGLAERSSYEQYF. The CDR3 DNA sequence: TGCAGCGTACAGGGACTAGCGGAAAGGAGCTCCTACGAGCAGTACTTC.

The rearrangement uses TRBV18 and TRBJ1-2; a possible D gene is TRBD1 (5 bases). Germline lookup yields CDR1 KGHSH and CDR2 LQKENI. The CDR3 extends over 13 amino acids. The V end was cut by 6 bases, the J end by 6 bases, with 14 bases between. CDR3 sequence reads: CASSSGLFNGYTF. The CDR3 bases are TGTGCCAGCTCCTCGGGACTGTTCAATGGCTACACCTTC. Full variable domain (outside the CDR3, taken from reference TRBV18 and TRBJ1-2): NAGVMQNPRHLVRRRGQEARLRCSPMKGHSHVYWYRQLPEEGLKFMVYLQKENIIDESGMPKERFSAEFPKEGPSILRIQQVVRGDSAAYFCASSSGLFNGYTFGSGTRLTVV.

This clone was counted a single time. The V gene is TRBV29-1, the J gene TRBJ1-2; D is ambiguous. Per germline, CDR1 SQVTM and CDR2 ANQGSEA. The CDR3 length is 14 residues. V was cut by 3 bases and J by 1 base, with 12 bases left in between. The CDR3 nucleotides are TGCAGCGTTGATAGTCACGGAATTAACTATGGCTACACCTTC. Residues: CSVDSHGINYGYTF.

The chain is built from TRBV10-2 and TRBJ2-7; TRBD2 is a possible D gene (6 bases). Germline V gives CDR1 WSHSY, CDR2 SAAADI. Trimming took 6 bases from V and 0 from J, leaving 12 bases between them. The CDR3 consists of 14 residues. The CDR3 loop reads CASSRDWNSYEQYF. In DNA, the CDR3 is TGCGCCAGCAGCCGGGACTGGAACTCCTACGAGCAGTACTTC.

The chain links TRBV18 to TRBJ2-2; 7 nucleotides align to TRBD1. V lost 3 bases, J lost 3 bases, and 4 bases stayed unmatched. The CDR3 length is 15 residues. CDR1 and CDR2 (germline): KGHSH, LQKENI. The CDR3 here is CASSPPTGYTGELFF. The CDR3 region has the DNA TGTGCCAGCTCACCCCCGACAGGGTACACCGGGGAGCTGTTTTTT.

The chain has TRBV27 and TRBJ1-2, with 7 positions matching TRBD1. The CDR3 runs 13 residues. CDR1 and CDR2 from the germline V gene are MNHEY and SMNVEV (reference sequence). The V gene end was trimmed by 3 bases and the J gene end by 4 bases; junction bases not matched to a gene: 2. The CDR3 coding sequence is TGTGCCAGCAGTTTGGGGACAGCCTATGGCTACACCTTC. Translating gives CASSLGTAYGYTF.

The chain has TRBV10-3 and TRBJ1-5; weak D call: TRBD1 (5 bases). Looked up from germline, CDR1 is ENHRY and CDR2 is SYGVKD. V lost 4 bases and J 3 bases, leaving 13 bases between the germline ends. CDR3 size: 15 residues. This chain's CDR3 is CAISGTGRDNQPQHF. The CDR3 DNA sequence: TGTGCCATCAGTGGGACGGGACGGGACAATCAGCCCCAGCATTTT.

The genes are TRBV5-1 and TRBJ2-7, with D unclear. The V gene lost 4 bases and the J gene lost 5 bases, with 19 bases spanning the gap. CDR1 is SGHRS, CDR2 YFSETQ, per germline. This CDR3 is 15 amino acids long. Here the CDR3 reads CASSVRGGAFDEQYF. CDR3 coding DNA: TGCGCCAGCAGCGTCCGCGGCGGCGCTTTTGACGAGCAGTACTTC.

V and J are TRBV19 and TRBJ1-6; unclear D gene. V was pared by 6 bases and J by 5 bases, with 8 bases between. CDR1 and CDR2 from the germline V gene are LNHDA and SQIVND (reference sequence). The CDR3 totals 13 residues. CDR3 DNA sequence: TGTGCCAGTAGACCGGTGGATAATTCACCCCTCCACTTT. It codes for CASRPVDNSPLHF.

The chain carries TRBV5-1 and TRBJ2-5; D call uncertain. The CDR3 covers 15 residues. The germline V gene has CDR1 SGHRS and CDR2 YFSETQ. Trimming left V 7 bases short and J 2 bases short, with 18 bases between. The CDR3 DNA reads TGCGCCAGCGGTTTGGGTACGTTAGCTCAAGAGACCCAGTACTTC. Its protein product is CASGLGTLAQETQYF.

The chain is built from TRBV7-2 and TRBJ1-6; D is possibly TRBD1 (5 bases). CDR1 SGHTA and CDR2 FQGNSA come from the germline V gene. This CDR3 region has 14 residues. Trimming left V 0 bases short and J 9 bases short, with 9 bases between. The CDR3 nucleotides read TGTGCCAGCAGCTTAGCGGGGGAGCGTTCACCCCTCCACTTT. Translating it yields CASSLAGERSPLHF.

The chain links TRBV24-1 to TRBJ2-4, with D tentatively TRBD2 (5 bases). Trimming left V 2 bases short and J 0 bases short, with 16 bases between. CDR1 and CDR2 (germline): KGHDR, SFDVKD. The CDR3 consists of 18 residues. As DNA, the CDR3 is TGTGCCACCAGTGATTCAGGCGGGCCCAGCTCAGCCAAAAACATTCAGTACTTC. It yields the protein CATSDSGGPSSAKNIQYF.

The gene calls are TRBV28 and TRBJ2-4; D assignment may be TRBD1 or TRBD2 (5 bases each). The CDR3 is 15 residues long. With 2 bases removed from V and 5 bases from J, the gap between germline ends came to 13 bases. CDR1 and CDR2 (germline): MDHEN, SYDVKM. The DNA of the CDR3 is TGTGCCAGCAGTTTACACCCGGGACGGGAAAACATTCAGTACTTC. It translates to CASSLHPGRENIQYF.

This chain joins TRBV27 and TRBJ2-1; 7 bases match TRBD2. The CDR3 has 15 amino acids. The germline V gene has CDR1 MNHEY and CDR2 SMNVEV (reference sequence). The trim removed 2 bases at V and 6 bases at J, leaving 7 bases unmatched. The CDR3 nucleotides read TGTGCCAGCAGTTTAAGCCCCGGGGGGTCCAATGAGCAGTTCTTC. Protein: CASSLSPGGSNEQFF.

The chain couples TRBV10-1 to TRBJ2-2, with TRBD2 identical over 7 bases. The germline V gene has CDR1 WNHNN and CDR2 SYGVQD (reference sequence). The V and J ends lost 0 bases and 4 bases, in that order; junction bases with no gene match: 8. CDR3 length: 17 residues. CDR3 sequence (DNA): TGCGCCAGCAGTGAGTCTGAGGGAGGGAAGAGCACCGGGGAGCTGTTTTTT. Protein sequence: CASSESEGGKSTGELFF.

The rearrangement uses TRBV6-2 or TRBV6-3 and TRBJ2-1, with 12 positions matching TRBD2. Trimming took 1 base from V and 6 from J; bases not matched to a gene: 4. Germline V gene sequence: CDR1 MNHEY, CDR2 SVGEGT. CDR3 length: 16 residues. The CDR3 here is CASSYWGTSGSNEQFF. CDR3 in DNA: TGTGCCAGCAGTTACTGGGGGACTAGCGGGTCCAATGAGCAGTTCTTC.

The chain has TRBV2 and TRBJ2-7; D tentatively fits TRBD1 or TRBD2 (5 bases each). This CDR3 region has 12 residues. Germline-derived CDR1 and CDR2 are SNHLY and FYNNEI. V was shortened by 8 bases and J by 5 bases, with 13 bases between the two germline ends. The chain's CDR3 is CASSGPENEQYF. For the CDR3, the DNA is TGTGCCAGCTCGGGACCAGAGAACGAGCAGTACTTC.

The chain has TRBV6-5 and TRBJ1-6; 8 bases line up with TRBD1. Germline lookup yields CDR1 MNHEY and CDR2 SVGAGI. The CDR3 extends over 14 amino acids. The trim removed 10 bases at V and 9 bases at J, leaving 11 bases unmatched. CDR3 sequence (DNA): TGTGCCACTTCCCCCAGGGGGCGCGGTTCACCCCTCCACTTT. Amino acid sequence: CATSPRGRGSPLHF.

The chain couples TRBV3-1 (or the pseudogene TRBV3-2) to TRBJ1-2; a possible D gene is TRBD1 (5 bases). Germline loops: CDR1 LGHDT, CDR2 YNNKEL (reference sequence). There are 12 residues in the CDR3. The germline V and J ends were trimmed by 3 bases and 3 bases, with 5 bases remaining between them. The CDR3: CASSQGDYGYTF. The CDR3 DNA is TGTGCCAGCAGCCAGGGGGACTATGGCTACACCTTC.

J is TRBJ1-4 and V is TRBV2; D not resolved. CDR3 length equals 12 residues. Germline V gives CDR1 SNHLY, CDR2 FYNNEI. V lost 6 bases and J lost 8, with 10 bases in between. CDR3 amino acids: CASRLPGEKLFF. In nucleotides, the CDR3 is TGTGCCAGCAGATTACCCGGGGAAAAACTGTTTTTT.

The rearrangement uses TRBV30 and TRBJ1-2; no reliable D call. The CDR3 runs to 12 residues. Germline V CDR1 and CDR2: GTSNPN, SVGIG (reference sequence). Trimming pared 5 bases from V and 5 bases from J, leaving 12 bases between. In DNA, the CDR3 is TGTGCCTGGGAGGGAAGTAGGTATGGCTACACCTTC. Encoded protein: CAWEGSRYGYTF.

The gene calls are TRBV28 and TRBJ1-1; TRBD1 agrees at 7 bases. Unmatched junction bases numbered 1, after V lost 6 bases and J lost 3 bases. Germline V CDR1 and CDR2: MDHEN, SYDVKM. CDR3 length: 12 amino acids. The CDR3 DNA sequence: TGTGCCAGCAGACAGGGGTACACTGAAGCTTTCTTT. Residues: CASRQGYTEAFF.

The chain employs TRBV7-9 and TRBJ2-1; 11 bases align to TRBD2. The CDR3 spans 17 residues. Germline V gene sequence: CDR1 SEHNR, CDR2 FQNEAQ (reference sequence). Trimming cost V 5 bases and J 3 bases; bases outside gene matches: 9. CDR3 residues: CASSPPGTSGVYNEQFF. The DNA of the CDR3 is TGTGCCAGCAGCCCTCCCGGGACTAGCGGCGTCTACAATGAGCAGTTCTTC.

The chain has TRBV6-5 and TRBJ1-1, with D possibly matching TRBD1 (6 bases). The CDR3 covers 15 residues. Germline V gene sequence: CDR1 MNHEY, CDR2 SVGAGI. V was trimmed by 0 bases and J by 4 bases, leaving 12 bases between them. The CDR3 region is CASSYSGRGGTEAFF. The DNA for the CDR3 is TGTGCCAGCAGTTACTCCGGCAGGGGCGGCACTGAAGCTTTCTTT.

V is TRBV10-1 and J is TRBJ1-2; no clear D. CDR3 length: 15 amino acids. V was cut by 0 bases and J by 3 bases, with 11 bases left in between. The germline CDR1 and CDR2 sequences are WNHNN and SYGVQD (reference sequence). In DNA, the CDR3 is TGCGCCAGCAGTGAGTCGCCCCTGGGAGACTATGGCTACACCTTC. Translation gives CASSESPLGDYGYTF.

This clone was detected only a few times. This rearrangement joins TRBV2 to TRBJ2-1; possibly TRBD1 for D (5 bases). Germline V gene lookup returns CDR1 SNHLY and CDR2 FYNNEI. The V gene lost 0 bases and the J gene lost 4 bases, with 7 bases spanning the gap. The CDR3 extends over 14 amino acids. For the CDR3, the DNA is TGTGCCAGCAGTGAAGCGCGACAGTACAATGAGCAGTTCTTC. This sequence encodes CASSEARQYNEQFF.

This clone appeared a single time. V usage is TRBV16 and J usage is TRBJ1-5, with 9 positions matching TRBD1. J lost 1 base, V lost 4 bases, and 8 bases had no gene match. CDR3 length: 17 amino acids. Germline values: CDR1 KGHSY, CDR2 FQNENV. The CDR3 loop is CASSPLHRGQSNQPQHF. The CDR3 nucleotides are TGTGCCAGCAGCCCTTTACACAGGGGGCAAAGCAATCAGCCCCAGCATTTT.

This clone showed up just once. The chain carries TRBV9 and TRBJ2-1, with D possibly TRBD1 on 6 matching bases. This CDR3 is 17 amino acids long. The germline gives CDR1 SGDLS, CDR2 YYNGEE. V lost 0 bases to trimming and J lost 4 bases, with 17 bases between them. CDR3 bases: TGTGCCAGCAGCGTAGGCAGGGGCCCAGAATATTACAATGAGCAGTTCTTC. This sequence encodes CASSVGRGPEYYNEQFF.

The chain employs TRBV5-8 and TRBJ1-6; D may be TRBD1 (5 bases). V lost 5 bases and J lost 10, with 16 bases in between. Germline V lookup: CDR1 SGHTS, CDR2 YDEGEE. The CDR3 is 14 amino acids. This CDR3 is CASSSRGWLSPLHF. CDR3 coding DNA: TGTGCCAGCAGTTCCCGGGGGTGGCTATCACCCCTCCACTTT.

This clone was counted a few times. This sequence joins TRBV15 and TRBJ1-6; perhaps TRBD1 as D (5 bases). V was clipped by 1 base and J by 10 bases, with 11 bases between them. The CDR3 covers 14 residues. Germline V gene sequence: CDR1 LNHNV, CDR2 YYDKDF (reference sequence). CDR3 protein: CATSRGRVVSPLHF. CDR3 DNA sequence: TGTGCCACCAGCAGAGGCAGGGTGGTCTCACCCCTCCACTTT.